A single sample gave rise to the 10 T cell receptor beta chains below, sequenced in a study of OX40 agonist ivuxolimab in advanced cancers. Using immunoSEQ multiplex PCR, the repertoire was profiled, and TCRdb retains in-frame clones only, with some absent. The sample consists of under 100,000 clones, 84% of them appearing once. This material consisted of CD4+ or CD8+ T cells sorted from blood, taken in a trial of the OX40 agonist ivuxolimab. The receptors originated from an adult with an advanced solid tumor such as melanoma, head and neck, liver or kidney cancer.

This clone appeared once. CDR3 amino acids: CASSDKSGTSAWYF. The CDR3, as DNA: TGTGCCAGCAGCGACAAATCCGGGACTAGCGCTTGGTACTTC. The chain uses TRBV13 and TRBJ2-7, with 10 bases lining up with TRBD2. Trimming cost V 5 bases and J 12 bases; bases outside gene matches: 13. Germline V CDR1 and CDR2: PRHDT, FYEKMQ (reference sequence). This CDR3 has 14 amino acids.

V gene TRBV28 combines with J gene TRBJ2-2; D tentatively reads TRBD1 or TRBD2 (5 bases each). This CDR3 comprises 15 residues. Germline lookup yields CDR1 MDHEN and CDR2 SYDVKM. The V gene lost 6 bases and the J gene lost 4 bases, with 15 bases spanning the gap. The CDR3 spells CASRNQGPGTGELFF. The DNA of the CDR3 is TGTGCCAGCAGGAATCAGGGACCCGGCACCGGGGAGCTGTTTTTT.

The rearrangement links TRBV5-1 to TRBJ1-1; D may be TRBD1 (6 bases). Trimming stripped 0 bases from V and 5 bases from J, with 14 bases between. Per the germline V gene, CDR1 is SGHRS and CDR2 is YFSETQ. The CDR3 runs to 15 residues. The CDR3 region is CASSLGAGEGTEAFF. Here the CDR3 DNA reads TGCGCCAGCAGCTTGGGCGCAGGGGAGGGAACTGAAGCTTTCTTT.

J is TRBJ1-4 and V is TRBV5-1; possibly TRBD1 for D (5 bases). Trimming left V 5 bases short and J 5 bases short, with 13 bases between. The CDR3 is 14 amino acids. Germline CDR1 reads SGHRS; CDR2 reads YFSETQ. CDR3 sequence reads: CASRGPGLNEKLFF. The CDR3 region has the DNA TGCGCCAGCAGGGGGCCAGGGTTGAATGAAAAACTGTTTTTT.

In its sample, this clone was seen once. The genes are TRBV30 and TRBJ1-5; D gene unclear. The CDR3 covers 13 residues. Trimming took off 2 bases at V and 7 bases at J, with 12 bases between the two ends. Germline V gives CDR1 GTSNPN, CDR2 SVGIG (reference sequence). The CDR3 DNA follows: TGTGCCTGGAGTTTCGGGGATGGGCAGCCCCAGCATTTT. This codes for CAWSFGDGQPQHF.

This clone was counted once. This chain links TRBV9 with TRBJ2-3; D is undetermined. Trimming pared 6 bases from V and 2 bases from J, leaving 13 bases between. Germline V gene sequence: CDR1 SGDLS, CDR2 YYNGEE. The CDR3 has 14 residues. This CDR3 reads CASTSGPHTDTQYF. The CDR3 coding sequence is TGTGCCAGCACCTCCGGACCACACACAGATACGCAGTATTTT.

The count of this clone is one. The rearrangement joins TRBV2 to TRBJ1-2; 10 bases are shared with TRBD1. V shed 4 bases, J shed 0 bases, and the junction held 2 bases outside the gene matches. The CDR3 has 15 residues. CDR1 and CDR2 from the germline V gene are SNHLY and FYNNEI. This chain's CDR3 is CASSGQGAANYGYTF. The DNA for the CDR3 is TGTGCCAGCAGTGGACAGGGGGCTGCTAACTATGGCTACACCTTC.

The V call is TRBV7-8, the J call TRBJ1-5, with TRBD1 identical over 9 bases. The junction had 6 bases not matched to a gene; V was cut back by 5 bases and J by 7 bases. This CDR3 is built from 14 residues. Germline CDR1 reads SGHVS; CDR2 reads FQNEAQ. The CDR3 nucleotides are TGTGCCAGCAGCCGGGACAGGGTGTTCCAGCCCCAGCATTTT. It encodes CASSRDRVFQPQHF.

The chain uses TRBV5-1 and TRBJ2-5; 9 nucleotides align to TRBD1. The CDR3 totals 14 residues. Per the germline V gene, CDR1 is SGHRS and CDR2 is YFSETQ. V lost 0 bases to trimming and J lost 3 bases; unmatched junction nucleotides: 0. CDR3 protein: CASSLGDREETQYF. The CDR3, as DNA: TGCGCCAGCAGCTTGGGGGACAGGGAAGAGACCCAGTACTTC.

The chain carries TRBV18 and TRBJ1-4, with TRBD1 as a possible D gene (5 bases). The germline V gene has CDR1 KGHSH and CDR2 LQKENI. The CDR3 length is 18 residues. Trimming pared 3 bases from V and 0 bases from J, leaving 17 bases between. CDR3 sequence (DNA): TGTGCCAGCTCACCGTTGGGGCTACAGGCTGCAACTAATGAAAAACTGTTTTTT. Translating gives CASSPLGLQAATNEKLFF.